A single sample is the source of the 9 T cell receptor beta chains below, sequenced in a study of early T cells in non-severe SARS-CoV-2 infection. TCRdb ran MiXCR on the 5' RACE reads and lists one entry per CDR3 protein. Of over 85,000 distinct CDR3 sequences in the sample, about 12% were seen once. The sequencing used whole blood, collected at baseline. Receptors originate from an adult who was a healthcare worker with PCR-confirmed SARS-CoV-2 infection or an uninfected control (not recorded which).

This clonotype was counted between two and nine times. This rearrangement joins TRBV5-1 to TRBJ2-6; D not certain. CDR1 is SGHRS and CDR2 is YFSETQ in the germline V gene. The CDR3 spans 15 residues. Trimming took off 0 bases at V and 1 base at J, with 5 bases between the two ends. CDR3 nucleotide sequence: TGCGCCAGCAGCTTGGTGACATCTGGGGCCAACGTCCTGACTTTC. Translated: CASSLVTSGANVLTF.

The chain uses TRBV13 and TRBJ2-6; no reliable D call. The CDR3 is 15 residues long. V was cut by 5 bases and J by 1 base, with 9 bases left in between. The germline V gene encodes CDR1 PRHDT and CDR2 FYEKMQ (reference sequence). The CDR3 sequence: CASSTIASGANVLTF. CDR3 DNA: TGTGCCAGCAGCACCATAGCTTCTGGGGCCAACGTCCTGACTTTC.

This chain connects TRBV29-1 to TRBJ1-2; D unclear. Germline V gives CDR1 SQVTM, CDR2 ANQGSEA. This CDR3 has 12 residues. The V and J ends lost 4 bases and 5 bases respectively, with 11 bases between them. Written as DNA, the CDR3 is TGCAGCGTTGCTTCCGTGGGATATGGCTACACCTTC. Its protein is CSVASVGYGYTF.

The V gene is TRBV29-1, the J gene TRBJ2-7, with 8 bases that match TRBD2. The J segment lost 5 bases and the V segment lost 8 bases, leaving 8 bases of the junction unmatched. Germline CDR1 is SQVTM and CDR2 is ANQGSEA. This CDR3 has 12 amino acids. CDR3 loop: CSITFSGDEQYF. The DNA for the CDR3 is TGCAGCATCACTTTTAGCGGGGACGAGCAGTACTTC.

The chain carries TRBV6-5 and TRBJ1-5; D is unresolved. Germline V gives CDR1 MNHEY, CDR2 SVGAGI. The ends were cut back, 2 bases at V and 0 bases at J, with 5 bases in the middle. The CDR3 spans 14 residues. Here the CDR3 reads CASSYGSSNQPQHF. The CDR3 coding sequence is TGTGCCAGCAGTTACGGGAGTAGCAATCAGCCCCAGCATTTT.

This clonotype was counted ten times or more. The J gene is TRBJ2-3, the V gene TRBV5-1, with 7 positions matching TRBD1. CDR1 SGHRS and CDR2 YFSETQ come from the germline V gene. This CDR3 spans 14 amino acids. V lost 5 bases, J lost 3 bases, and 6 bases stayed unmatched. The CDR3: CASRSGQSTDTQYF. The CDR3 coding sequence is TGCGCCAGCAGATCGGGACAGTCAACAGATACGCAGTATTTT.

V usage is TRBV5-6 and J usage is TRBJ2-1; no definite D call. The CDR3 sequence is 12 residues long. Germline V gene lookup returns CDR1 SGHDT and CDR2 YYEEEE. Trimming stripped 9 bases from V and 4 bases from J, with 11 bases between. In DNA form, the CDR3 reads TGTGCCACCAGTGCCCTTTACAATGAGCAGTTCTTC. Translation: CATSALYNEQFF.

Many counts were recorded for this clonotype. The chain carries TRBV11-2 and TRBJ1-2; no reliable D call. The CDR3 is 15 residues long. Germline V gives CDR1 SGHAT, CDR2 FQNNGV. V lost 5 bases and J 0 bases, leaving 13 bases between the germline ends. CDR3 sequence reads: CASSPTEAANYGYTF. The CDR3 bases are TGTGCCAGCAGCCCTACGGAAGCAGCTAACTATGGCTACACCTTC.

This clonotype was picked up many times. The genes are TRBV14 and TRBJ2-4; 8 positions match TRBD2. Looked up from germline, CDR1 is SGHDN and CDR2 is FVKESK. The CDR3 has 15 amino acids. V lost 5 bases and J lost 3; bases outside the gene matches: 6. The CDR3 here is CASSEIAGIKNIQYF. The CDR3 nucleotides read TGTGCCAGCAGCGAGATAGCGGGGATCAAAAACATTCAGTACTTC.